This T cell receptor (beta chain) was observed in a study of control samples from healthy donors and cancer patients. Only in-frame clones appear in the TCRdb table, and some are missing; sequencing was by immunoSEQ multiplex PCR. This repertoire includes roughly 190,000 clones. The CDR3 runs to 18 residues. CDR1 and CDR2 (germline): GTSNPN, SVGIG (reference sequence). V lost 0 bases and J 3 bases, leaving 23 bases between the germline ends. The TCR sequence derives from a woman younger than 45 in good health. The chain carries TRBV30 and TRBJ1-1; weak D call: TRBD1 (5 bases). The sample taken for sequencing was blood. The CDR3 nucleotides are TGTGCCTGGAGTGTAGGCGGGACCGCATTATTGATGGACACTGAAGCTTTCTTT. As protein: CAWSVGGTALLMDTEAFF.